The 27 T cell receptor beta chains reported below all come from one sample, sequenced in a study of T-cell reconstitution after alpha-beta-depleted transplantation in children. Unique molecular identifiers were incorporated during preparation of the TCRbeta library. TCRdb itself ran the PCR reads through MiXCR, one entry per CDR3 protein. The sample consists of about 870,000 distinct CDR3 sequences, 16% of them appearing once. The starting material was PBMCs, mostly from graft donor cells, obtained 360 days after TCRalphabeta/CD19-depleted stem cell transplant. These receptors came from a male patient aged 5 to 17 who had a stem cell transplant for acute lymphoblastic leukemia, so the T cells may come from the graft donor.

Only a few counts were recorded for this clonotype. V and J are TRBV6-1 and TRBJ1-2; 10 bases are a match to TRBD1. In germline, CDR1 is MNHNS, CDR2 SASEGT. J gave up 7 bases and V 4 bases, and 9 bases lay outside the gene matches. The CDR3 is 15 residues long. As DNA, the CDR3 is TGTGCCAGCAGTGGCCGGGGGACAGGGGTTGGTGGCTACACCTTC. Residues: CASSGRGTGVGGYTF.

This clonotype has more than one count but fewer than ten. V gene TRBV29-1 combines with J gene TRBJ2-7, with D unresolved. V was pared by 6 bases and J by 0 bases, with 12 bases between. From germline, CDR1 is SQVTM and CDR2 ANQGSEA. This CDR3 is 13 amino acids long. The DNA of the CDR3 is TGCAGCGTCGTCACAACAGCCTCCTACGAGCAGTACTTC. The encoded protein is CSVVTTASYEQYF.

The rearrangement joins TRBV7-8 to TRBJ1-6; D not certain. The CDR3 totals 15 residues. The germline V and J ends were trimmed by 5 bases and 8 bases, with 16 bases remaining between them. CDR1 is SGHVS, CDR2 FQNEAQ, per germline. CDR3 sequence reads: CASSHRAIQDSPLHF. In nucleotides, the CDR3 is TGTGCCAGCAGCCACAGAGCAATTCAGGATTCACCCCTCCACTTT.

The table lists this clonotype with a few counts. The chain links TRBV7-8 to TRBJ2-2; tentatively, D is TRBD2 (6 bases). From germline, CDR1 is SGHVS and CDR2 FQNEAQ. With 2 bases removed from V and 0 bases from J, the gap between germline ends came to 10 bases. The CDR3 totals 16 residues. DNA for the CDR3: TGTGCCAGCAGCTTAACGGGAGACCCGAACACCGGGGAGCTGTTTTTT. Its protein product is CASSLTGDPNTGELFF.

The V and J genes are TRBV9 and TRBJ2-2; weak D call: TRBD2 (6 bases). This CDR3 contains 14 residues. V was pared by 3 bases and J by 7 bases, with 13 bases between. CDR1 is SGDLS and CDR2 is YYNGEE in the germline V gene. The CDR3 region is CASSALAMGGELFF. CDR3 coding DNA: TGTGCCAGCAGCGCGCTAGCGATGGGCGGGGAGCTGTTTTTT. Based on the CDR3 plus reference TRBV9 and TRBJ2-2, the full variable domain is DSGVTQTPKHLITATGQRVTLRCSPRSGDLSVYWYQQSLDQGLQFLIQYYNGEERAKGNILERFSAQQFPDLHSELNLSSLELGDSALYFCASSALAMGGELFFGEGSRLTVL.

V gene TRBV20-1 combines with J gene TRBJ2-1; 10 bases map to TRBD2. This CDR3 has 14 residues. The germline gives CDR1 DFQATT, CDR2 SNEGSKA (reference sequence). With 5 bases clipped from V and 5 bases from J, the junction kept 6 bases outside the gene matches. CDR3 loop: CSAVSGRVHNEQFF. The CDR3 coding sequence is TGCAGTGCTGTAAGCGGGAGGGTACACAATGAGCAGTTCTTC.

There are a few counts of this clonotype. The genes are TRBV21-1 and TRBJ2-1. TRBV21-1 constitutes a pseudogene. This CDR3 is built from 14 residues. CDR3 in amino acids: CASSSRYWDNEQFF. CDR3 coding DNA: TGTGCCAGCAGCTCTCGGTACTGGGACAATGAGCAGTTCTTC.

The sample holds many counts of this clonotype. This sequence joins TRBV12-3 or TRBV12-4 and TRBJ2-7; D unresolved. CDR3 length: 14 residues. Deletions cut 5 bases from V and 1 base from J, with 12 bases between. Here the CDR3 DNA reads TGTGCCAGCAGTAGTCCGGCAGTATCCTACGAGCAGTACTTC. Its protein product is CASSSPAVSYEQYF.

The rearrangement links TRBV4-2 to TRBJ2-7, with D possibly TRBD2 on 5 matching bases. CDR3 length equals 15 residues. Deletions cut 1 base from V and 5 bases from J, with 15 bases between. Germline CDR1 and CDR2: LGHNA and YNFKEQ. The CDR3 sequence: CASSQAEKRENEQYF. In DNA form, the CDR3 reads TGTGCCAGCAGCCAAGCAGAAAAGAGGGAAAACGAGCAGTACTTC.

In this sample, this clonotype turned up a few times. This rearrangement joins TRBV7-9 to TRBJ2-1, with 8 bases lining up with TRBD2. Germline CDR1 SEHNR, CDR2 FQNEAQ (reference sequence). CDR3 length equals 16 residues. V lost 5 bases, J lost 9 bases, and 15 bases stayed unmatched. CDR3 region: CASSPPGLGLNGEQFF. In DNA form, the CDR3 reads TGTGCCAGCAGCCCCCCGGGACTAGGGCTCAACGGTGAGCAGTTCTTC.

This clonotype occurred many times. This chain joins TRBV10-3 and TRBJ2-1, with D maybe TRBD2 (6 bases). The V and J ends lost 4 bases and 5 bases respectively, with 18 bases between them. CDR3 length: 16 residues. Germline V lookup: CDR1 ENHRY, CDR2 SYGVKD. CDR3 residues: CAISGGGTPAHNEQFF. The CDR3 nucleotides are TGTGCCATCAGTGGGGGCGGGACTCCAGCGCACAATGAGCAGTTCTTC.

V is TRBV9 and J is TRBJ1-1, with D maybe TRBD1 (6 bases). Germline assignment: CDR1 SGDLS and CDR2 YYNGEE. V was cut by 3 bases and J by 4 bases, with 10 bases left in between. The CDR3 sequence is 13 residues long. The CDR3, as DNA: TGTGCCAGCAGCGCAATAGGGGGCACTGAAGCTTTCTTT. Its translation is CASSAIGGTEAFF.

This clonotype was counted many times. This chain uses TRBV5-1 with TRBJ2-3; 10 bases match TRBD2. The trim removed 8 bases at V and 5 bases at J, leaving 5 bases unmatched. The germline V gene has CDR1 SGHRS and CDR2 YFSETQ. The CDR3 totals 13 residues. CDR3 residues: CARGTSEGDTQYF. The CDR3 DNA reads TGCGCCAGAGGGACTAGCGAGGGAGATACGCAGTATTTT.

V and J are TRBV7-2 and TRBJ2-1; a possible D gene is TRBD2 (5 bases). Trimming took off 0 bases at V and 7 bases at J, with 16 bases between the two ends. The germline V gene encodes CDR1 SGHTA and CDR2 FQGNSA. CDR3 size: 16 residues. CDR3 sequence reads: CASSLAAPGRGNEQFF. The CDR3 DNA reads TGTGCCAGCAGCTTAGCGGCGCCTGGAAGAGGGAATGAGCAGTTCTTC.

This clonotype was picked up a small number of times. The V gene is TRBV20-1, the J gene TRBJ2-7; D not certain. Per the germline V gene, CDR1 is DFQATT and CDR2 is SNEGSKA (reference sequence). There are 13 residues in the CDR3. Trimming stripped 1 base from V and 6 bases from J, with 13 bases between. This CDR3 is CSARGARLAEQYF. The DNA for the CDR3 is TGCAGTGCTAGAGGGGCTAGACTTGCCGAGCAGTACTTC.

This clonotype was detected only once. V is TRBV2 and J is TRBJ2-7; maybe TRBD1 (5 bases). CDR3 length equals 15 residues. Trimming removed 7 bases from V and 2 bases from J, with 18 bases in between. Per germline, CDR1 SNHLY and CDR2 FYNNEI. CDR3 amino acids: CASTPLGAEAYEQYF. CDR3 in DNA: TGTGCCAGCACTCCTTTAGGGGCAGAGGCCTACGAGCAGTACTTC.

This clonotype was picked up a small number of times. The V gene is TRBV12-3 or TRBV12-4, the J gene TRBJ2-7; D could derive from TRBD1 or TRBD2 (5 bases each). The CDR3 sequence is 15 residues long. V dropped 2 bases and J dropped 2 bases, with 13 bases sitting between them. The DNA for the CDR3 is TGTGCCAGCAGTTTAAATTGGGGGAGCCCCTACGAGCAGTACTTC. Residues: CASSLNWGSPYEQYF.

This clonotype was detected once. The chain joins TRBV3-1 to TRBJ2-5, with 11 bases identical to TRBD2. CDR1 LGHDT and CDR2 YNNKEL come from the germline V gene (reference sequence). The CDR3 is made up of 18 amino acids. J gave up 4 bases and V 10 bases, and 20 bases lay outside the gene matches. CDR3 DNA: TGTGCCACCTCCCAAGATCCTCCTAGCGGGAGGTGGGGAGAGACCCAGTACTTC. It encodes CATSQDPPSGRWGETQYF.

The chain combines TRBV19 with TRBJ2-2, with D perhaps TRBD2 (5 bases). V lost 6 bases and J 6 bases, leaving 11 bases between the germline ends. Germline V CDR1 and CDR2: LNHDA, SQIVND (reference sequence). This CDR3 has 13 residues. The CDR3 here is CASRKLAAGELFF. In nucleotides, the CDR3 is TGTGCCAGTAGGAAGCTAGCTGCCGGGGAGCTGTTTTTT.

The chain links TRBV20-1 to TRBJ1-1; TRBD1 is a possible D gene (5 bases). CDR3 size: 13 residues. Germline V lookup: CDR1 DFQATT, CDR2 SNEGSKA (reference sequence). V shed 3 bases and J shed 0 bases, with 8 bases lying between them. CDR3 DNA sequence: TGCAGTGCTAGTACAGGACTGAACACTGAAGCTTTCTTT. It is translated as CSASTGLNTEAFF.

This rearrangement joins TRBV7-8 to TRBJ2-5, with unresolved D. CDR3 length: 18 amino acids. Trimming cost V 0 bases and J 2 bases, with 19 bases left between them. Germline values: CDR1 SGHVS, CDR2 FQNEAQ. DNA for the CDR3: TGTGCCAGCAGCTTAGCGTCCCGGAGTTCCCACTCTCAAGAGACCCAGTACTTC. It specifies CASSLASRSSHSQETQYF.

This clonotype was counted ten times or more. The chain uses TRBV29-1 and TRBJ2-1; D might be TRBD1 (6 bases). The V end was cut by 6 bases, the J end by 10 bases, with 16 bases between. This CDR3 comprises 12 residues. Germline CDR1 reads SQVTM; CDR2 reads ANQGSEA. The DNA of the CDR3 is TGCAGCGTCGTTCAGGGGATAACGGAGCAGTTCTTC. This sequence encodes CSVVQGITEQFF.

There are a few counts of this clonotype. V is TRBV5-1 and J is TRBJ2-5; TRBD1 is a possible D gene (6 bases). CDR1 is SGHRS and CDR2 is YFSETQ in the germline V gene. V shed 2 bases and J shed 0 bases, with 11 bases lying between them. This CDR3 comprises 15 residues. The CDR3 DNA follows: TGCGCCAGCAGCTTCAAACAGGGAGACCAAGAGACCCAGTACTTC. It translates to CASSFKQGDQETQYF.

The rearrangement links TRBV10-2 to TRBJ2-7; D possibly corresponds to TRBD2 (5 bases). The CDR3 loop spans 14 amino acids. V was cut by 8 bases and J by 6 bases, with 20 bases left in between. The germline V gene has CDR1 WSHSY and CDR2 SAAADI. DNA for the CDR3: TGCGCCAGCTCCTTCTCGGGGAAGGTAGTCGAGCAGTACTTC. Translated, it gives CASSFSGKVVEQYF.

V gene TRBV27 combines with J gene TRBJ1-1; D is uncertain. V dropped 7 bases and J dropped 1 base, with 16 bases sitting between them. The germline gives CDR1 MNHEY, CDR2 SMNVEV (reference sequence). The CDR3 covers 15 residues. Written as DNA, the CDR3 is TGTGCCAGCACCTATCAAGGATCCACGAACACTGAAGCTTTCTTT. Protein product: CASTYQGSTNTEAFF.

A few counts support this clonotype. The gene calls are TRBV7-3 and TRBJ2-1, with D possibly being TRBD2 (5 bases). Trimming shortened V by 5 bases and J by 4 bases, and 12 bases separated the two germline ends. Germline values: CDR1 SGHTA, CDR2 FQGTGA. The CDR3 is 14 amino acids. The CDR3 coding sequence is TGTGCCAGCAGCCCTACTAGGGATTACAATGAGCAGTTCTTC. Protein: CASSPTRDYNEQFF.

This chain uses TRBV6-5 with TRBJ2-7; D gene ambiguous. With 4 bases removed from V and 2 bases from J, the gap between germline ends came to 9 bases. The germline V gene has CDR1 MNHEY and CDR2 SVGAGI. This CDR3 has 13 amino acids. CDR3 region: CASSSEAPYEQYF. The CDR3 nucleotides read TGTGCCAGCAGTTCCGAAGCCCCCTACGAGCAGTACTTC.